The T cell receptor (beta chain) under discussion was sequenced for a study of blood T cell repertoires in COVID-19. About the study: Nucleic acid was either cDNA or gDNA, and it came from T cells, B-cell-depleted T cells, or PBMCs.

CDR3 length: 14 amino acids. Germline CDR1 is MGHRA and CDR2 is YSYEKL. V shed 5 bases and J shed 7 bases, with 17 bases lying between them. Adults between roughly 18 and 89 years of age took part from under 25 US areas. Assay: immunoSEQ multiplex PCR; the TCRdb copy retains only in-frame clones and omits some. Of fewer than 400,000 clones detected, 70% to 90% appear once; the ten largest clones hold about 4.1%. The specimen was PBMCs or T cells enriched from blood (not recorded which). The source of this sequence is a man younger than 45 who had recovered from COVID-19. This rearrangement joins TRBV4-1 to TRBJ1-2, with D hard to call. The CDR3 DNA sequence: TGCGCCAGCAGCACCCCACCAGAGGGCAGTGGCTACACCTTC. Its translation: CASSTPPEGSGYTF.